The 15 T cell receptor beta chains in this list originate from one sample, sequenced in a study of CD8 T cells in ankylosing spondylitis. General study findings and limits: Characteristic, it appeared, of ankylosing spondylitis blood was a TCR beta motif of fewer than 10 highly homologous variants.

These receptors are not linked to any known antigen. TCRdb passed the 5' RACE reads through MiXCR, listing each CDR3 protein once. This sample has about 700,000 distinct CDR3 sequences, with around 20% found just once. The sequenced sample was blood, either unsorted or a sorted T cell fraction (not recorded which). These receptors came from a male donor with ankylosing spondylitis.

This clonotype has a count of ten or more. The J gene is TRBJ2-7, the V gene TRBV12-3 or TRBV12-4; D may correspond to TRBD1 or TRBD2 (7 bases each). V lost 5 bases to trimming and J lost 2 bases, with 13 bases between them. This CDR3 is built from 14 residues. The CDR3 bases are TGTGCCAGCAGTGCCCCAGGGGGGGCCTACGAGCAGTACTTC. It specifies CASSAPGGAYEQYF.

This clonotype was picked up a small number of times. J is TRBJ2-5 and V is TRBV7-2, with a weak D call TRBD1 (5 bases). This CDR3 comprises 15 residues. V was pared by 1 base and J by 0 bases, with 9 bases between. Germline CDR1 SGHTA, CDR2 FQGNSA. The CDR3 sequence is CASSLGQWDQETQYF. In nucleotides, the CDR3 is TGTGCCAGCAGCTTAGGACAGTGGGACCAAGAGACCCAGTACTTC. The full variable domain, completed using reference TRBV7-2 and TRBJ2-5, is GAGVSQSPSNKVTEKGKDVELRCDPISGHTALYWYRQSLGQGLEFLIYFQGNSAPDKSGLPSDRFSAERTGGSVSTLTIQRTQQEDSAVYLCASSLGQWDQETQYFGPGTRLLVL.

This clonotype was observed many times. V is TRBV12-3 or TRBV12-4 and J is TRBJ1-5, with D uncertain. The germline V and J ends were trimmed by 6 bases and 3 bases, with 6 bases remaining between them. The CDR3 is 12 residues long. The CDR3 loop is CASRRDNQPQHF. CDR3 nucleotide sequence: TGTGCCAGCAGGAGGGACAATCAGCCCCAGCATTTT.

The CDR3 loop is CASSYGSHNQPQHF. The CDR3 DNA sequence: TGTGCCAGCAGTTACGGGTCCCACAATCAGCCCCAGCATTTT. This chain joins TRBV6-2 or TRBV6-3 and TRBJ1-5; no reliable D call. Trimming cost V 2 bases and J 3 bases, with 8 bases left between them. The germline gives CDR1 MNHEY, CDR2 SVGEGT. The length of the CDR3 is 14 residues.

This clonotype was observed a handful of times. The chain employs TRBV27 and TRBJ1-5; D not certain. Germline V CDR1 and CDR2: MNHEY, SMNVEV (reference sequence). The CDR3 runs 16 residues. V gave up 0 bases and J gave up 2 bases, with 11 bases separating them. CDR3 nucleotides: TGTGCCAGCAGTTTATCGTGGCCCCCCGGCAATCAGCCCCAGCATTTT. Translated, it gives CASSLSWPPGNQPQHF.

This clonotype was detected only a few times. DNA of the CDR3: TGTGCCAGCAACCTACTTAAGTTGGATGGCTACACCTTC. This translates into CASNLLKLDGYTF. V usage is TRBV2 and J usage is TRBJ1-2; no reliable D call. The V and J ends lost 7 bases and 6 bases respectively, with 15 bases between them. Per the germline V gene, CDR1 is SNHLY and CDR2 is FYNNEI. The CDR3 totals 13 residues.

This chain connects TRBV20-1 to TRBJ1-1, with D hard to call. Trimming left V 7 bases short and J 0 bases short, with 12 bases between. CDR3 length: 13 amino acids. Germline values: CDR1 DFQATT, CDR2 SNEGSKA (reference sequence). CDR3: CSDGGRVNTEAFF. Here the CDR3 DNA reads TGCAGTGACGGAGGAAGAGTGAACACTGAAGCTTTCTTT.

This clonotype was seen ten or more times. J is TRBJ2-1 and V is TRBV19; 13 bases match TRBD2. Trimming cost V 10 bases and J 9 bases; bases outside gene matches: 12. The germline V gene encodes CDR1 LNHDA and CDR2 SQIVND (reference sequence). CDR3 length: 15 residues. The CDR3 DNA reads TGTGCCACTTTAGTGGCGACTAGCGGGAGGTCTGAGCAGTTCTTC. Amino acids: CATLVATSGRSEQFF.

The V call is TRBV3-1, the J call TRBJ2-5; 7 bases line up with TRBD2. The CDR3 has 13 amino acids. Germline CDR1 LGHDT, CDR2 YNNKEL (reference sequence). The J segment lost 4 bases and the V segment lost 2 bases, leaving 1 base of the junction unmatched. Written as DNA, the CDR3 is TGTGCCAGCAGCCAATGGGGGGGAGAGACCCAGTACTTC. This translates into CASSQWGGETQYF.

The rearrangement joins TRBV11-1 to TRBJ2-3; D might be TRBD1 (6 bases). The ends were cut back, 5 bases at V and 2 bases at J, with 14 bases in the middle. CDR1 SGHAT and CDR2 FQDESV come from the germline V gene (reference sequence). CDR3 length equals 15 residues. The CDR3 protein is CASSRTGLSTDTQYF. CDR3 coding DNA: TGTGCCAGCAGCCGAACAGGGTTATCCACAGATACGCAGTATTTT.

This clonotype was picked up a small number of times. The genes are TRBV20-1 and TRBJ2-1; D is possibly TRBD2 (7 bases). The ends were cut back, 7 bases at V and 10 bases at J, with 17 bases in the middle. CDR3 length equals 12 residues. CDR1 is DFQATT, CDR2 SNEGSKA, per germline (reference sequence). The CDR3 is CSGRGGEPEQFF. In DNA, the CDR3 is TGCAGTGGAAGGGGGGGGGAACCAGAGCAGTTCTTC.

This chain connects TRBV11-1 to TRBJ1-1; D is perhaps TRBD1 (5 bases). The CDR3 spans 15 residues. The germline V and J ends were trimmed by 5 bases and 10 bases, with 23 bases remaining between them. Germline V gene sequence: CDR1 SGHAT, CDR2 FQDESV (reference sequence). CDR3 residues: CASSGARGREDVAFF. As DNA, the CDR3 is TGTGCCAGCAGCGGCGCTCGGGGCAGGGAGGACGTAGCTTTCTTT.

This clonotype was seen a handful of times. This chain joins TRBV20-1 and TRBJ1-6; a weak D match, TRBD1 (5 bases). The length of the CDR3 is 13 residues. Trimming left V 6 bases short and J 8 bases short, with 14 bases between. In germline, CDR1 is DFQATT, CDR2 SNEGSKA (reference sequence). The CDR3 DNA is TGCAGTGCAAGCCAGGGAATTGATTCACCCCTCCACTTT. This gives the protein CSASQGIDSPLHF.

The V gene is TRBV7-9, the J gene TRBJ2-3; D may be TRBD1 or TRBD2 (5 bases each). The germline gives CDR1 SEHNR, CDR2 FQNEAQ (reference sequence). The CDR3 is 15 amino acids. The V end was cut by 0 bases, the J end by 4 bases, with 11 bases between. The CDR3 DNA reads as TGTGCCAGCAGCTTAGCGGGACCTCAAGCAGATACGCAGTATTTT. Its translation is CASSLAGPQADTQYF.

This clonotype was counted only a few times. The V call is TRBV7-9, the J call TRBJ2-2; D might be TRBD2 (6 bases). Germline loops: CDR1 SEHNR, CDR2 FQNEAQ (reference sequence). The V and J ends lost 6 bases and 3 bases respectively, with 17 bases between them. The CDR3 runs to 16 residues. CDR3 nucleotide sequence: TGTGCCAGCAGTCCCTTGGGGACTTCACACACCGGGGAGCTGTTTTTT. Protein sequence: CASSPLGTSHTGELFF.